The clone carrying this T cell receptor beta chain was detected only once. Its antigen is not identified. Germline lookup yields CDR1 LGHNA and CDR2 YNFKEQ. The CDR3 runs 15 residues. Trimming took off 1 base at V and 1 base at J, with 8 bases between the two ends. These data belong to a study of radiotherapy plus CTLA-4 blockade in lung cancer. On the study more broadly: Among enrolled patients, over 15% responded and about 30% achieved disease control.

Study-level findings and limits: Reports state that early shifts in blood T cell clones, with interferon-beta, best predicted response.

The study treated chemo-refractory metastatic non-small-cell lung cancer patients with focal radiation plus ipilimumab CTLA-4 blockade. Repertoires were generated with immunoSEQ multiplex PCR, while TCRdb's copy carries only in-frame clones and drops some. Among about 50,000 clones listed, around four fifths were seen once. Sequenced here: peripheral blood, sampled from a patient treated with radiotherapy plus ipilimumab. The rearrangement uses TRBV4-2 and TRBJ2-1; no clear D. The clonotype comes from a human donor with non-small cell lung cancer whose response to radiotherapy plus ipilimumab could not be evaluated. CDR3 sequence: CASSQALSSYNEQFF. The CDR3 DNA reads as TGTGCCAGCAGCCAAGCCTTATCTTCCTACAATGAGCAGTTCTTC.